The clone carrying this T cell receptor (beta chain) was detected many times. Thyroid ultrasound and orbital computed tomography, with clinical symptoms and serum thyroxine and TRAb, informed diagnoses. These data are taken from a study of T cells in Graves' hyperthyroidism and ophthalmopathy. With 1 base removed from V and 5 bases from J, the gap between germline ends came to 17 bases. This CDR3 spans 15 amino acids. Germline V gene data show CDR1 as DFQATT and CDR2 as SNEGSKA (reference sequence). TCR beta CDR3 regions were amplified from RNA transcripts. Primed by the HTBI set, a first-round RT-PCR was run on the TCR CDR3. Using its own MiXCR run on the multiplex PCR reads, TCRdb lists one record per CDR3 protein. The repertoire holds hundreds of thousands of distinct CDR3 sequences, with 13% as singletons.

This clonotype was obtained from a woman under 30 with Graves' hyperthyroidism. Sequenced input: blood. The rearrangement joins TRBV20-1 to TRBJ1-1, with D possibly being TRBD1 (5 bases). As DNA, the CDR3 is TGCAGTGCTAGAGGGCGCCGGGACGGTCAAACTGAAGCTTTCTTT. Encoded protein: CSARGRRDGQTEAFF.